These T cell receptor beta chains were read from a single sample in a study of T cells in Graves' hyperthyroidism and ophthalmopathy. MiXCR, applied by TCRdb to the multiplex PCR reads, yields one record per CDR3 protein. Found here are 300,000 to 450,000 distinct CDR3 sequences, approximately 15% of them singletons; the top ten hold less than 25%. Sequencing was done on a sample of blood. The receptors here all came from a man aged 30-40 years with Graves' hyperthyroidism that later progressed to Graves' ophthalmopathy. Both conserved end residues are part of each CDR3. Fields, in order: J gene, V gene, D gene, clone size, CDR3 protein, CDR3 DNA. A D gene is named only where the DNA matches it firmly. Some rows have no size entry. The others give once, few or many, or a class for an expanded clone.

j_call: TRBJ2-2
v_call: TRBV12-3/TRBV12-4
d_call: -
clone_size: few
cdr3_aa: CASTLTGREAGELFF
cdr3_nt: TGTGCCAGCACCTTGACAGGGCGGGAGGCCGGGGAGCTGTTTTTT

j_call: TRBJ2-3
v_call: TRBV3-1
d_call: TRBD2
clone_size: -
cdr3_aa: CASSAEGFGGAESYTQYF
cdr3_nt: TGTGCCAGCAGCGCGGAGGGTTTCGGGGGGGCCGAGTCCTATACGCAGTATTTT

j_call: TRBJ2-1
v_call: TRBV28
d_call: -
clone_size: few
cdr3_aa: CASTKGGGSYNEQFF
cdr3_nt: TGTGCCAGCACCAAGGGGGGGGGATCCTACAATGAGCAGTTCTTC

j_call: TRBJ2-2
v_call: TRBV29-1
d_call: TRBD1
clone_size: -
cdr3_aa: CSVEATDRGLIGELFF
cdr3_nt: TGCAGCGTTGAAGCGACCGACAGGGGGCTGATCGGGGAGCTGTTTTTT

j_call: TRBJ1-5
v_call: TRBV29-1
d_call: TRBD1
clone_size: few
cdr3_aa: CSAVRVTGQYSNQPQHF
cdr3_nt: TGCAGCGCCGTCCGTGTGACAGGGCAGTATAGCAATCAGCCCCAGCATTTT

j_call: TRBJ2-1
v_call: TRBV12-3/TRBV12-4
d_call: -
clone_size: many
cdr3_aa: CASSLVGKAYNEQFF
cdr3_nt: TGTGCCAGCAGTTTAGTAGGGAAGGCCTACAATGAGCAGTTCTTC

j_call: TRBJ1-2
v_call: TRBV2
d_call: TRBD1
clone_size: many
cdr3_aa: CATRGGSPNYGYTF
cdr3_nt: TGTGCCACCAGGGGGGGGTCCCCTAACTATGGCTACACCTTC

j_call: TRBJ1-3
v_call: TRBV2
d_call: -
clone_size: many
cdr3_aa: CASSGDLGNTIYF
cdr3_nt: TGTGCCAGCAGTGGGGACCTCGGAAACACCATATATTTT

j_call: TRBJ1-4
v_call: TRBV11-2
d_call: TRBD1
clone_size: few
cdr3_aa: CASSSIRDRGTEKLFF
cdr3_nt: TGTGCCAGCAGCTCAATCCGGGACAGGGGTACTGAAAAACTGTTTTTT

j_call: TRBJ2-2
v_call: TRBV28
d_call: -
clone_size: many
cdr3_aa: CAGQQGVTGELFF
cdr3_nt: TGTGCCGGACAACAGGGAGTCACCGGGGAGCTGTTTTTT

j_call: TRBJ1-2
v_call: TRBV10-3
d_call: -
clone_size: many
cdr3_aa: CAISPDGNYGYTF
cdr3_nt: TGTGCCATCAGCCCGGACGGAAACTATGGCTACACCTTC

j_call: TRBJ2-7
v_call: TRBV5-1
d_call: -
clone_size: few
cdr3_aa: CASSLGREFYGLYEQYF
cdr3_nt: TGCGCCAGCAGCTTGGGCAGGGAATTTTACGGTCTCTACGAGCAGTACTTC

j_call: TRBJ2-1
v_call: TRBV7-8
d_call: -
clone_size: -
cdr3_aa: CASSLGWQVGEQFF
cdr3_nt: TGTGCCAGCAGCTTAGGATGGCAGGTCGGCGAGCAGTTCTTC

j_call: TRBJ2-7
v_call: TRBV15
d_call: -
clone_size: many
cdr3_aa: CATSRGTDSYEQYF
cdr3_nt: TGTGCCACCAGCAGAGGGACAGACTCCTACGAGCAGTACTTC

j_call: TRBJ1-1
v_call: TRBV6-1
d_call: TRBD1
clone_size: many
cdr3_aa: CASSHPLGQSSSAFF
cdr3_nt: TGTGCCAGCAGTCACCCGCTGGGACAGTCGAGTTCAGCTTTCTTT

j_call: TRBJ2-7
v_call: TRBV7-2
d_call: -
clone_size: many
cdr3_aa: CASSLARDPAYEQYF
cdr3_nt: TGTGCCAGCAGCTTAGCCCGGGACCCAGCCTACGAGCAGTACTTC

j_call: TRBJ2-1
v_call: TRBV28
d_call: -
clone_size: many
cdr3_aa: CASSTVYSYNEQFF
cdr3_nt: TGTGCCAGCAGCACAGTCTACTCCTACAATGAGCAGTTCTTC

j_call: TRBJ2-7
v_call: TRBV27
d_call: -
clone_size: once
cdr3_aa: CASSLGFGIAYEQYF
cdr3_nt: TGTGCCAGCAGTTTAGGGTTCGGGATAGCCTACGAGCAGTACTTC

j_call: TRBJ2-7
v_call: TRBV28
d_call: TRBD2
clone_size: -
cdr3_aa: CASWTSGGRISYEQYF
cdr3_nt: TGTGCCAGCTGGACTAGCGGGGGCCGCATCTCCTACGAGCAGTACTTC

j_call: TRBJ1-5
v_call: TRBV28
d_call: -
clone_size: many
cdr3_aa: CATHPPRVYWQPQHF
cdr3_nt: TGTGCCACCCACCCCCCGCGAGTGTATTGGCAGCCCCAGCATTTT

j_call: TRBJ1-6
v_call: TRBV12-3/TRBV12-4
d_call: -
clone_size: many
cdr3_aa: CASSLALGSPLHF
cdr3_nt: TGTGCCAGCAGTTTAGCGTTGGGTTCACCCCTCCACTTT

j_call: TRBJ2-1
v_call: TRBV5-6
d_call: -
clone_size: -
cdr3_aa: CASSLVSGGDEQFF
cdr3_nt: TGTGCCAGCAGCTTGGTATCCGGGGGAGATGAGCAGTTCTTC

j_call: TRBJ1-2
v_call: TRBV6-5
d_call: -
clone_size: few
cdr3_aa: CASSYSGQGYGYTF
cdr3_nt: TGTGCCAGCAGTTACTCAGGGCAGGGCTATGGCTACACCTTC

j_call: TRBJ1-2
v_call: TRBV5-4
d_call: TRBD1
clone_size: -
cdr3_aa: CASSPRTGHYGYTF
cdr3_nt: TGTGCCAGCAGCCCCAGGACAGGCCACTATGGCTACACCTTC

j_call: TRBJ1-2
v_call: TRBV28
d_call: TRBD1
clone_size: many
cdr3_aa: CASSSTDRIYGYTF
cdr3_nt: TGTGCCAGCAGCTCCACGGACAGGATATATGGCTACACCTTC

j_call: TRBJ1-1
v_call: TRBV5-5
d_call: -
clone_size: few
cdr3_aa: CASSFSGFQNTEAFF
cdr3_nt: TGTGCCAGCAGCTTTTCGGGGTTCCAGAACACTGAAGCTTTCTTT

j_call: TRBJ2-1
v_call: TRBV5-8
d_call: TRBD2
clone_size: once
cdr3_aa: CASTRSSGGGQFF
cdr3_nt: TGTGCCTCAACCCGGAGTAGCGGGGGAGGGCAGTTCTTC

j_call: TRBJ2-7
v_call: TRBV27
d_call: -
clone_size: -
cdr3_aa: CASAAEQAEQYF
cdr3_nt: TGTGCCAGCGCGGCCGAACAGGCCGAGCAGTACTTC

j_call: TRBJ1-2
v_call: TRBV6-5
d_call: TRBD1
clone_size: few
cdr3_aa: CASSFSAGQGPYTF
cdr3_nt: TGTGCCAGCAGTTTCTCAGCGGGACAGGGGCCTTACACCTTC

j_call: TRBJ2-7
v_call: TRBV11-2
d_call: TRBD1
clone_size: many
cdr3_aa: CASRTGPYEQYF
cdr3_nt: TGTGCCAGCAGGACAGGGCCCTACGAGCAGTACTTC

j_call: TRBJ2-1
v_call: TRBV7-2
d_call: TRBD2
clone_size: few
cdr3_aa: CASSLAPAGGPLHNEQFF
cdr3_nt: TGTGCCAGCAGCTTAGCTCCGGCGGGGGGCCCTCTTCACAATGAGCAGTTCTTC

j_call: TRBJ1-5
v_call: TRBV7-2
d_call: TRBD1
clone_size: -
cdr3_aa: CASRLSVDRGQPQHF
cdr3_nt: TGTGCCAGCAGGTTATCGGTGGACAGGGGACAGCCCCAGCATTTT

j_call: TRBJ2-7
v_call: TRBV5-5
d_call: TRBD1
clone_size: -
cdr3_aa: CASSHGTAMSEQYF
cdr3_nt: TGTGCCAGCAGCCACGGGACAGCCATGAGTGAGCAGTACTTC

j_call: TRBJ1-1
v_call: TRBV4-1
d_call: -
clone_size: many
cdr3_aa: CASRTLGQRNTEAFF
cdr3_nt: TGCGCCAGCAGGACCTTAGGACAGAGGAACACTGAAGCTTTCTTT

j_call: TRBJ2-7
v_call: TRBV12-3/TRBV12-4
d_call: -
clone_size: -
cdr3_aa: CASSLSLLSYEQYF
cdr3_nt: TGTGCCAGCAGTTTATCACTCCTCTCCTACGAGCAGTACTTC

j_call: TRBJ1-1
v_call: TRBV20-1
d_call: -
clone_size: few
cdr3_aa: CRGGYRDHTEAFF
cdr3_nt: TGCAGGGGGGGATACAGGGACCACACTGAAGCTTTCTTT

j_call: TRBJ2-1
v_call: TRBV4-1
d_call: -
clone_size: -
cdr3_aa: CASSQRDLGLGDDEQFF
cdr3_nt: TGCGCCAGCAGCCAGCGCGATCTAGGACTGGGGGACGATGAGCAGTTCTTC

j_call: TRBJ2-7
v_call: TRBV18
d_call: -
clone_size: many
cdr3_aa: CASSPQGTYEQYF
cdr3_nt: TGTGCCAGCAGTCCACAGGGTACCTACGAGCAGTACTTC

j_call: TRBJ2-7
v_call: TRBV6-1
d_call: -
clone_size: many
cdr3_aa: CASSVTATTKQYF
cdr3_nt: TGTGCCAGCAGTGTAACAGCGACGACAAAGCAGTACTTC

j_call: TRBJ1-5
v_call: TRBV29-1
d_call: TRBD1
clone_size: few
cdr3_aa: CSVQDRFNQPQHF
cdr3_nt: TGCAGCGTACAGGACAGGTTCAATCAGCCCCAGCATTTT

j_call: TRBJ2-7
v_call: TRBV20-1
d_call: -
clone_size: many
cdr3_aa: CSADGGGDSYEQYF
cdr3_nt: TGCAGTGCCGATGGAGGGGGGGACTCCTACGAGCAGTACTTC

j_call: TRBJ2-5
v_call: TRBV15
d_call: TRBD1
clone_size: many
cdr3_aa: CATSLPTGGGETQYF
cdr3_nt: TGTGCCACCAGCTTACCGACAGGGGGTGGAGAGACCCAGTACTTC

j_call: TRBJ1-4
v_call: TRBV28
d_call: -
clone_size: many
cdr3_aa: CASSYTGASPGEKLFF
cdr3_nt: TGTGCCAGCAGCTATACGGGGGCTTCGCCGGGTGAAAAACTGTTTTTT

j_call: TRBJ2-1
v_call: TRBV28
d_call: -
clone_size: -
cdr3_aa: CASSFSRVMLFF
cdr3_nt: TGTGCCAGCAGTTTCAGCAGGGTTATGTTGTTCTTC

j_call: TRBJ1-1
v_call: TRBV2
d_call: TRBD1
clone_size: many
cdr3_aa: CASKKDRAPGDFF
cdr3_nt: TGTGCCAGCAAGAAAGACAGGGCCCCCGGGGATTTCTTT

j_call: TRBJ1-1
v_call: TRBV29-1
d_call: TRBD1
clone_size: few
cdr3_aa: CSVKKTGANTEAFF
cdr3_nt: TGCAGCGTCAAAAAGACAGGGGCGAACACTGAAGCTTTCTTT

j_call: TRBJ2-2
v_call: TRBV20-1
d_call: -
clone_size: -
cdr3_aa: CSARDRMRGTGELFF
cdr3_nt: TGCAGTGCTAGAGATCGGATGAGAGGAACCGGGGAGCTGTTTTTT